The 11 T cell receptor beta chains reported below all come from one sample, sequenced in a study of blood T cell repertoires in COVID-19. Only in-frame clones appear in the TCRdb table, and some are missing; sequencing was by immunoSEQ multiplex PCR. Among 150,000 to 200,000 clones listed, approximately 82% were seen once. Sequencing input: PBMCs or T cells enriched from blood (not recorded which). These receptor sequences come from a man aged 50-60 years who had recovered from COVID-19.

This chain connects TRBV12-3 or TRBV12-4 to TRBJ1-1; TRBD1 matches at 7 bases. This CDR3 region has 13 residues. V shed 5 bases, J shed 2 bases, and the junction held 2 bases outside the gene matches. The CDR3 reads CASSTGANTEAFF. As DNA, the CDR3 is TGTGCCAGCAGTACAGGGGCCAACACTGAAGCTTTCTTT.

This clone was counted once. V is TRBV11-2 and J is TRBJ1-1; D may be TRBD1 (6 bases). V shed 5 bases and J shed 1 base, with 14 bases lying between them. The CDR3 has 15 amino acids. Germline CDR1 reads SGHAT; CDR2 reads FQNNGV. CDR3 loop: CASSPPGVSNTEAFF. The DNA of the CDR3 is TGTGCCAGCAGCCCCCCAGGGGTGTCGAACACTGAAGCTTTCTTT.

This clone has just one count. This chain joins TRBV6-5 and TRBJ1-1, with D possibly TRBD1 on 6 matching bases. This CDR3 has 15 amino acids. Trimming took 6 bases from V and 4 from J, leaving 18 bases between them. Per the germline V gene, CDR1 is MNHEY and CDR2 is SVGAGI. CDR3 bases: TGTGCCAGCAGGAGGGGGACACAATCAAGCACTGAAGCTTTCTTT. It encodes CASRRGTQSSTEAFF.

The chain is built from TRBV6-5 and TRBJ1-2, with TRBD1 as a possible D gene (6 bases). The CDR3 sequence is 13 residues long. V lost 5 bases, J lost 3 bases, and 10 bases lay in between. Germline loops: CDR1 MNHEY, CDR2 SVGAGI. The CDR3 sequence: CASSLDSDYGYTF. The CDR3 DNA reads TGTGCCAGCAGTCTGGACAGCGACTATGGCTACACCTTC.

Details on this clone: The same CDR3 can be traced to other DNA sequences in this sample. The chain links TRBV5-1 to TRBJ2-3; a possible D gene is TRBD1 (5 bases). Between the trimmed V and J ends, which lost 2 bases and 1 base, there was a span of 11 bases. The CDR3 has 15 amino acids. Germline CDR1 reads SGHRS; CDR2 reads YFSETQ. CDR3 in DNA: TGCGCCAGCAGCTTTGCAGGGCTGGGCACAGATACGCAGTATTTT. The encoded protein is CASSFAGLGTDTQYF. The full variable domain, its missing parts supplied by reference TRBV5-1 and TRBJ2-3, is KAGVTQTPRYLIKTRGQQVTLSCSPISGHRSVSWYQQTPGQGLQFLFEYFSETQRNKGNFPGRFSGRQFSNSRSEMNVSTLELGDSALYLCASSFAGLGTDTQYFGPGTRLTVL.

The V gene is TRBV7-6, the J gene TRBJ2-1; the match to TRBD1 covers 9 bases. The CDR3 runs to 18 residues. V dropped 1 base and J dropped 2; count of bases not matched to a gene: 9. In germline, CDR1 is SGHVS, CDR2 FNYEAQ. This CDR3 is CASSLERTGQGPYNEQFF. The CDR3 bases are TGTGCCAGCAGCTTAGAAAGGACTGGACAGGGGCCCTACAATGAGCAGTTCTTC.

This clone occurred once. The CDR3 bases are TGCGCCAGCAGCTTGCTTCCAGGGGGACAAGAGACCCAGTACTTC. Translating gives CASSLLPGGQETQYF. This chain connects TRBV5-1 to TRBJ2-5; 7 bases match TRBD1. Germline values: CDR1 SGHRS, CDR2 YFSETQ. This CDR3 has 15 amino acids. Trimming at V came to 1 base and at J to 2 bases, leaving 5 bases not matched to a gene.

The V call is TRBV6-1, the J call TRBJ1-2; the match to TRBD1 covers 7 bases. The V segment lost 6 bases and the J segment 3 bases; nucleotides outside the gene matches: 7. The germline V gene has CDR1 MNHNS and CDR2 SASEGT. The CDR3 sequence is 14 residues long. CDR3 residues: CASRAPGQHYGYTF. CDR3 in DNA: TGTGCCAGCAGGGCGCCGGGACAGCACTATGGCTACACCTTC.

The chain carries TRBV9 and TRBJ2-1, with D possibly being TRBD1 (6 bases). Germline V gene data show CDR1 as SGDLS and CDR2 as YYNGEE. The CDR3 has 15 residues. The V and J ends lost 0 bases and 5 bases respectively, with 12 bases between them. The CDR3, as DNA: TGTGCCAGCAGCGTAGCTGGGGACACCAACAATGAGCAGTTCTTC. Translation gives CASSVAGDTNNEQFF.

The rearrangement joins TRBV27 to TRBJ2-2; 12 bases fit TRBD1. Germline V gene lookup returns CDR1 MNHEY and CDR2 SMNVEV (reference sequence). Trimming at V came to 8 bases and at J to 1 base, leaving 14 bases not matched to a gene. The CDR3 has 19 residues. CDR3 nucleotide sequence: TGTGCCAGCGTAGATCCTTTGGGACAGGGGGCGCAGAACACCGGGGAGCTGTTTTTT. Its translation is CASVDPLGQGAQNTGELFF.

This clone was picked up many times. This chain joins TRBV20-1 and TRBJ2-7; no clear D. V gave up 3 bases and J gave up 4 bases, with 10 bases separating them. The CDR3 has 12 residues. Per germline, CDR1 DFQATT and CDR2 SNEGSKA (reference sequence). In DNA form, the CDR3 reads TGCAGTGCTAGTTACCCTATTTACGAGCAGTACTTC. As protein: CSASYPIYEQYF.